These 18 T cell receptor beta chains were sequenced from one sample in a study of T-cell memory formation after mild COVID-19. TCRdb reanalysed the 5' RACE reads using MiXCR and keeps one entry per CDR3 protein. The sample gives about 140,000 distinct CDR3 sequences, about 15% of which show up once; 13% to 15% is in the top ten. The sequencing input was PBMCs or a T cell subset sorted from them (not recorded which). The origin of the receptors is an adult woman who had mild COVID-19 (a few samples of this study predate the infection). Cell type and time point are not known.

This clonotype was observed a handful of times. The chain combines TRBV7-6 with TRBJ1-5, with 8 bases matching TRBD1. V lost 5 bases, J lost 4 bases, and 13 bases stayed unmatched. The CDR3 has 17 amino acids. Germline V CDR1 and CDR2: SGHVS, FNYEAQ. The CDR3, as DNA: TGTGCCAGCAGCCCCCGAGGGGCAGGGGGCAGGAATCAGCCCCAGCATTTT. This encodes CASSPRGAGGRNQPQHF.

The chain is built from TRBV4-2 and TRBJ1-2; no clear D. CDR1 and CDR2 from the germline V gene are LGHNA and YNFKEQ. There are 14 residues in the CDR3. Trimming took off 0 bases at V and 2 bases at J, with 7 bases between the two ends. The CDR3 region is CASSQDLTNYGYTF. The CDR3 DNA sequence: TGTGCCAGCAGCCAAGATCTAACAAACTATGGCTACACCTTC.

The chain uses TRBV27 and TRBJ1-2; 10 bases are shared with TRBD1. Per the germline V gene, CDR1 is MNHEY and CDR2 is SMNVEV (reference sequence). Trimming removed 4 bases from V and 2 bases from J; junction bases left unmatched: 7. The CDR3 length is 16 residues. CDR3 sequence (DNA): TGTGCCAGCAGTTGGACAGGGGGGTTTGGGAACTATGGCTACACCTTC. Translation gives CASSWTGGFGNYGYTF.

This clonotype has more than one count but fewer than ten. V gene TRBV5-5 combines with J gene TRBJ2-4; the match to TRBD1 covers 12 bases. Germline V gives CDR1 SGHKS, CDR2 YYEKEE (reference sequence). The CDR3 runs 16 residues. The V and J ends lost 2 bases and 2 bases, in that order; junction bases with no gene match: 2. CDR3 residues: CASSFGDRGPKNIQYF. CDR3 bases: TGTGCCAGCAGCTTCGGGGACAGGGGGCCCAAAAACATTCAGTACTTC.

This rearrangement joins TRBV7-2 to TRBJ2-7; unclear D gene. Germline assignment: CDR1 SGHTA and CDR2 FQGNSA. V was cut by 0 bases and J by 0 bases, with 9 bases left in between. CDR3 length equals 15 residues. CDR3 loop: CASSLAATSSYEQYF. As DNA, the CDR3 is TGTGCCAGCAGCTTAGCGGCAACGAGCTCCTACGAGCAGTACTTC.

The rearrangement uses TRBV12-3 or TRBV12-4 and TRBJ2-7; D uncertain. The V end lost 6 bases, the J end lost 3 bases, and 12 bases lay between the germline ends. This CDR3 spans 13 amino acids. CDR3 in amino acids: CASSLPHGYEQYF. The CDR3 region has the DNA TGTGCCAGCAGCTTACCTCATGGCTACGAGCAGTACTTC.

The rearrangement links TRBV9 to TRBJ2-5, with 7 nucleotides matching TRBD2. The J segment lost 5 bases and the V segment lost 3 bases, leaving 7 bases of the junction unmatched. Germline V gene sequence: CDR1 SGDLS, CDR2 YYNGEE. The CDR3 length is 14 residues. The CDR3, as DNA: TGTGCCAGCAGCGGGGCGGGAGAGGCTGAGACCCAGTACTTC. Protein product: CASSGAGEAETQYF. The whole variable domain, remainder taken from reference TRBV9 and TRBJ2-5, is DSGVTQTPKHLITATGQRVTLRCSPRSGDLSVYWYQQSLDQGLQFLIQYYNGEERAKGNILERFSAQQFPDLHSELNLSSLELGDSALYFCASSGAGEAETQYFGPGTRLLVL.

This clonotype has just a few counts. This rearrangement joins TRBV3-1 to TRBJ2-1; D might be TRBD1 (5 bases). The CDR3 consists of 14 residues. Germline-derived CDR1 and CDR2 are LGHDT and YNNKEL (reference sequence). V was clipped by 4 bases and J by 6 bases, with 13 bases between them. The CDR3 bases are TGTGCCAGCAGCCCCCGACAGATGATCAATGAGCAGTTCTTC. The encoded protein is CASSPRQMINEQFF.

This clonotype appeared a few times. The chain has TRBV5-1 and TRBJ2-7; D remains ambiguous. The CDR3 contains 14 residues. CDR1 is SGHRS and CDR2 is YFSETQ in the germline V gene. V dropped 1 base and J dropped 1 base, with 9 bases sitting between them. CDR3 protein: CASSLRTSSYEQYF. The CDR3 DNA reads TGCGCCAGCAGCTTGAGAACGTCGTCCTACGAGCAGTACTTC.

The rearrangement links TRBV27 to TRBJ2-7; 11 bases line up with TRBD1. The length of the CDR3 is 17 residues. The germline gives CDR1 MNHEY, CDR2 SMNVEV (reference sequence). V was pared by 4 bases and J by 1 base, with 9 bases of the junction left unmatched. CDR3 sequence (DNA): TGTGCCAGCAGTTCGGGGACAGGGGGGACGCTTTCCTACGAGCAGTACTTC. Residues: CASSSGTGGTLSYEQYF.

The CDR3: CASSLGTGVEKLFF. The CDR3 DNA sequence: TGCGCCAGCAGCCTCGGGACAGGGGTTGAAAAACTGTTTTTT. V and J are TRBV4-3 and TRBJ1-4, with TRBD1 matching 10 bases. The CDR3 is 14 amino acids. The junction had 3 bases not matched to a gene; V was cut back by 4 bases and J by 7 bases. Germline V gives CDR1 LGHNA, CDR2 YSLEER.

This clonotype has a handful of counts. The J gene is TRBJ2-7, the V gene TRBV30; the match to TRBD1 covers 9 bases. This CDR3 spans 13 amino acids. From germline, CDR1 is GTSNPN and CDR2 SVGIG (reference sequence). V was pared by 3 bases and J by 5 bases, with 5 bases of the junction left unmatched. CDR3 protein: CAWRPGTGNEQYF. DNA for the CDR3: TGTGCCTGGAGACCCGGGACAGGGAACGAGCAGTACTTC.

The rearrangement uses TRBV7-9 and TRBJ2-3; D not certain. Germline V lookup: CDR1 SEHNR, CDR2 FQNEAQ (reference sequence). Trimming took off 5 bases at V and 6 bases at J, with 12 bases between the two ends. This CDR3 contains 13 residues. The CDR3: CASSPPLGDTQYF. The CDR3, as DNA: TGTGCCAGCAGCCCCCCCCTGGGGGATACGCAGTATTTT. The full variable domain, its missing parts supplied by reference TRBV7-9 and TRBJ2-3, is DTGVSQNPRHKITKRGQNVTFRCDPISEHNRLYWYRQTLGQGPEFLTYFQNEAQLEKSRLLSDRFSAERPKGSFSTLEIQRTEQGDSAMYLCASSPPLGDTQYFGPGTRLTVL.

This clonotype was seen more than once but under ten times. This chain links TRBV7-6 with TRBJ2-7; D not resolved. Germline V gene data show CDR1 as SGHVS and CDR2 as FNYEAQ. The length of the CDR3 is 14 residues. V dropped 4 bases and J dropped 4 bases, with 14 bases sitting between them. The CDR3 region has the DNA TGTGCCAGCAGCTCCTACGAAGCTGTTTACGAGCAGTACTTC. Translation: CASSSYEAVYEQYF.

This clonotype was detected a few times. The rearrangement links TRBV7-9 to TRBJ1-1, with D unclear. Deletions cut 2 bases from V and 3 bases from J, with 16 bases between. In germline, CDR1 is SEHNR, CDR2 FQNEAQ (reference sequence). CDR3 length: 16 residues. The CDR3 loop reads CASSLNRGLMDTEAFF. CDR3 DNA sequence: TGTGCCAGCAGCTTAAATCGGGGATTGATGGACACTGAAGCTTTCTTT.

This clonotype came up a few times. The chain couples TRBV7-8 to TRBJ2-1; 7 nucleotides line up with TRBD2. The CDR3 totals 16 residues. The ends lost 5 bases at V and 3 bases at J; junction bases unmatched: 10. Germline CDR1 SGHVS, CDR2 FQNEAQ. In nucleotides, the CDR3 is TGTGCCAGCAGCCCCCCCGGAGCGGGACTCTACAATGAGCAGTTCTTC. It specifies CASSPPGAGLYNEQFF.

The chain carries TRBV20-1 and TRBJ2-6, with TRBD1 identical over 9 bases. With 3 bases clipped from V and 5 bases from J, the junction kept 11 bases outside the gene matches. Germline CDR1 reads DFQATT; CDR2 reads SNEGSKA (reference sequence). This CDR3 region has 17 residues. This CDR3 is CSARRDRADWRANVLTF. The DNA for the CDR3 is TGCAGTGCTAGGAGGGACAGGGCGGACTGGAGGGCCAACGTCCTGACTTTC.

This clonotype came up a few times. The chain joins TRBV7-9 to TRBJ2-1; TRBD1 aligns across 9 bases. This CDR3 comprises 15 residues. V trimming: 5 bases; J trimming: 8 bases; junction bases outside the gene matches: 10. CDR1 and CDR2 from the germline V gene are SEHNR and FQNEAQ (reference sequence). This chain's CDR3 is CASSLGQGNVDEQFF. For the CDR3, the DNA is TGTGCCAGCAGCCTAGGACAGGGGAACGTCGATGAGCAGTTCTTC.